This is a list of T cell receptor beta chains from one sample in a study of early T cells in non-severe SARS-CoV-2 infection. MiXCR was run by TCRdb on the 5' RACE reads, yielding one entry per CDR3 protein. This sample yields under 95,000 distinct CDR3 sequences, of which 15% are seen a single time; 5.5% belongs to the top ten. The sequencing sample was made of whole blood. The receptors derive from an adult who was a healthcare worker with PCR-confirmed SARS-CoV-2 infection or an uninfected control (not recorded which). Each CDR3 is given with its conserved first and last residue. Fields, in order: CDR3 DNA, CDR3 protein, D gene, V gene, clone size, J gene. A D gene is named only where the DNA matches it firmly. Rows give clone size only sometimes, using once, few, many, or a class for an expanded clone.

CDR3nt: TGTGCCAGCAGTTTACAGGGAAACGGCAATGAGCAGTTCTTC; CDR3aa: CASSLQGNGNEQFF; d_gene: -; v_gene: TRBV27; abundance: -; j_gene: TRBJ2-1
CDR3nt: TGCGCCAGCAGCTTGACGGGGGAGCGGTCACCCCTCCACTTT; CDR3aa: CASSLTGERSPLHF; d_gene: -; v_gene: TRBV5-1; abundance: -; j_gene: TRBJ1-6
CDR3nt: TGCAGTGCCAAGGCAGGGGATAGCAACACTGAAGCTTTCTTT; CDR3aa: CSAKAGDSNTEAFF; d_gene: -; v_gene: TRBV20-1; abundance: few; j_gene: TRBJ1-1
CDR3nt: TGCAGTGCTAGAGATCGGGCTAAAACGGAGACCCAGTACTTC; CDR3aa: CSARDRAKTETQYF; d_gene: -; v_gene: TRBV20-1; abundance: many; j_gene: TRBJ2-5
CDR3nt: TGCAGTGCTAGACCCCGGGGATCTAGCGGGGCCTCTGGGGCCAACGTCCTGACTTTC; CDR3aa: CSARPRGSSGASGANVLTF; d_gene: TRBD2; v_gene: TRBV20-1; abundance: -; j_gene: TRBJ2-6
CDR3nt: TGTGCCAGCAGGTTTACTAGTACAGATACGCAGTATTTT; CDR3aa: CASRFTSTDTQYF; d_gene: -; v_gene: TRBV28; abundance: -; j_gene: TRBJ2-3
CDR3nt: TGTGCCAGCAGCTTAGCGGGGGCCACTGAAGCTTTCTTT; CDR3aa: CASSLAGATEAFF; d_gene: -; v_gene: TRBV7-9; abundance: few; j_gene: TRBJ1-1
CDR3nt: TGTGCCATCAACGCAGGGGAGTACGAGCAGTACTTC; CDR3aa: CAINAGEYEQYF; d_gene: -; v_gene: TRBV10-3; abundance: -; j_gene: TRBJ2-7
CDR3nt: TGTGCCAGCTCTCGACAGGGGTCTGACTATGGCTACACCTTC; CDR3aa: CASSRQGSDYGYTF; d_gene: TRBD1; v_gene: TRBV18; abundance: few; j_gene: TRBJ1-2
CDR3nt: TGCAGTGCTGTTAGCGGGACTGGGGGCGCAGATACGCAGTATTTT; CDR3aa: CSAVSGTGGADTQYF; d_gene: TRBD2; v_gene: TRBV20-1; abundance: -; j_gene: TRBJ2-3
CDR3nt: TGTGCCAGCAGCTCCGGACTAGCCGGGGAGACCCAGTACTTC; CDR3aa: CASSSGLAGETQYF; d_gene: TRBD2; v_gene: TRBV11-2; abundance: many; j_gene: TRBJ2-5
CDR3nt: TGTGCCAGCTCACCGTCTTCTCCGGGCCTCACCGCCCACGAGCAGTACTTC; CDR3aa: CASSPSSPGLTAHEQYF; d_gene: -; v_gene: TRBV18; abundance: few; j_gene: TRBJ2-7
CDR3nt: TGTGCCAGCAGCTTTCTAGTGGGGAATGAGCAGTTCTTC; CDR3aa: CASSFLVGNEQFF; d_gene: -; v_gene: TRBV5-5; abundance: -; j_gene: TRBJ2-1